Here is one T cell receptor beta chain with its context. The TCRbeta library incorporated unique molecular identifiers. TCRdb passed the PCR reads through MiXCR, listing each CDR3 protein once. The data show about 440,000 distinct CDR3 sequences, 43% seen once. Germline-derived CDR1 and CDR2 are MNHNS and SASEGT. V was cut by 6 bases and J by 1 base, with 12 bases left in between. This CDR3 is 15 amino acids long. The data belong to a study of T-cell reconstitution after alpha-beta-depleted transplantation in children. This specimen consisted of PBMCs, obtained before TCRalphabeta/CD19-depleted stem cell transplant. The origin of this receptor is a girl aged 2-10 years with aplastic anemia, due to receive a stem cell transplant. The chain uses TRBV6-1 and TRBJ2-2, with D possibly TRBD1 on 5 matching bases. The CDR3 loop reads CASRIGRVNTGELFF. The CDR3 bases are TGTGCCAGCAGGATAGGCAGGGTGAACACCGGGGAGCTGTTTTTT.